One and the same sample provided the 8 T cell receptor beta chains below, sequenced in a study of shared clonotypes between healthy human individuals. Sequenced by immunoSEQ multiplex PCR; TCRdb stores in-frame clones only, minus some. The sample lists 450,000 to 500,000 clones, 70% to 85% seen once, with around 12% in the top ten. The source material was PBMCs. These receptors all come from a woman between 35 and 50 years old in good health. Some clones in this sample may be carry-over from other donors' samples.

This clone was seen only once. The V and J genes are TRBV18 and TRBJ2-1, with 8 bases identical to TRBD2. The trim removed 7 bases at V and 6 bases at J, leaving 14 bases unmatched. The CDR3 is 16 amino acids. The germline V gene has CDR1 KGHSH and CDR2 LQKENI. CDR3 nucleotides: TGTGCCAGCTTGGAGCCGGGACTAGTTTTCAGCAATGAGCAGTTCTTC. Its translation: CASLEPGLVFSNEQFF. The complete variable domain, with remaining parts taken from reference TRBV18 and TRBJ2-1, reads NAGVMQNPRHLVRRRGQEARLRCSPMKGHSHVYWYRQLPEEGLKFMVYLQKENIIDESGMPKERFSAEFPKEGPSILRIQQVVRGDSAAYFCASLEPGLVFSNEQFFGPGTRLTVL.

In DNA, the CDR3 is TGTGCCAGCAGCTTCGGGGACAGGGACACCGGGGAGCTGTTTTTT. Translation gives CASSFGDRDTGELFF. The chain links TRBV5-6 to TRBJ2-2, with 9 bases that match TRBD1. Trimming at V came to 2 bases and at J to 3 bases, leaving 2 bases not matched to a gene. The CDR3 contains 15 residues. Looked up from germline, CDR1 is SGHDT and CDR2 is YYEEEE.

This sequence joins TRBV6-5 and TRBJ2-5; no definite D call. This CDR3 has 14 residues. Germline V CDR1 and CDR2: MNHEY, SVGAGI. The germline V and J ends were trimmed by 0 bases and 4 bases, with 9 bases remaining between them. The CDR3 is CASSYSRSRETQYF. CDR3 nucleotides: TGTGCCAGCAGTTACTCGAGAAGCAGAGAGACCCAGTACTTC.

CDR3: CASSPTIGEDYGYTF. In DNA, the CDR3 is TGTGCCAGCTCACCTACTATTGGGGAGGACTATGGCTACACCTTC. This rearrangement joins TRBV18 to TRBJ1-2, with D uncertain. Trimming stripped 3 bases from V and 3 bases from J, with 14 bases between. This CDR3 has 15 amino acids. In germline, CDR1 is KGHSH, CDR2 LQKENI. Looking up the rest from reference TRBV18 and TRBJ1-2 gives the full variable domain: NAGVMQNPRHLVRRRGQEARLRCSPMKGHSHVYWYRQLPEEGLKFMVYLQKENIIDESGMPKERFSAEFPKEGPSILRIQQVVRGDSAAYFCASSPTIGEDYGYTFGSGTRLTVV.

The CDR3 region has the DNA TGTGCCAGCAGTTACTCAGGGGGGAACACTGAAGCTTTCTTT. It codes for CASSYSGGNTEAFF. V is TRBV6-6 and J is TRBJ1-1; D possibly corresponds to TRBD1 (6 bases). Trimming cost V 0 bases and J 1 base, with 6 bases left between them. Germline V gives CDR1 MNHNY, CDR2 SVGAGI (reference sequence). The CDR3 is 14 residues long.

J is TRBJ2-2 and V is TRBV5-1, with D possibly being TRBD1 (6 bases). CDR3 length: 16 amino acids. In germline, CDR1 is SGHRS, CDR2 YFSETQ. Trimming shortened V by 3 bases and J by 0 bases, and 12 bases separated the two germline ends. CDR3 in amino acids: CASSSSGTSNTGELFF. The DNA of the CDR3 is TGCGCCAGCAGCTCGTCCGGGACATCGAACACCGGGGAGCTGTTTTTT.

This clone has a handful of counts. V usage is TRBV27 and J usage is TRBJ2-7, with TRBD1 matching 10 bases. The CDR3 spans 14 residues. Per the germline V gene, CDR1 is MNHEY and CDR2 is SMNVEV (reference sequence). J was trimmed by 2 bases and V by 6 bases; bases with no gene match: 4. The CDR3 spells CASSRQGAAYEQYF. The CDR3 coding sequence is TGTGCCAGCAGCCGACAGGGGGCCGCCTACGAGCAGTACTTC.

This chain's CDR3 is CASSQGLTGPYEQYF. The CDR3 nucleotides are TGCGCCAGCAGCCAAGGGTTGACAGGGCCGTACGAGCAGTACTTC. V usage is TRBV4-1 and J usage is TRBJ2-7; 7 bases are a match to TRBD1. Germline-derived CDR1 and CDR2 are MGHRA and YSYEKL. The CDR3 is 15 amino acids. The V and J ends lost 1 base and 4 bases, in that order; junction bases with no gene match: 7.